This T cell receptor beta chain was observed in a study of shared clonotypes between healthy human individuals. Study findings and constraints: For sorted subsets, rarefaction showed incomplete sequencing despite large depth. Clonotypes which were not shared had lower generation probabilities than clonotypes that all four donors shared.

The protocol was immunoSEQ multiplex PCR, while the TCRdb copy is restricted to in-frame clones and leaves out a portion. The sample lists about 1.1 million clones; 60% to 85% were seen once. This CDR3 comprises 16 residues. Trimming at V came to 6 bases and at J to 4 bases, leaving 3 bases not matched to a gene. Germline lookup yields CDR1 LNHDA and CDR2 SQIVND (reference sequence). As regards this clone: Its antigen is not known.

The chain recombines TRBV19 with TRBJ2-2, with 15 bases matching TRBD2. This receptor was obtained from a man between 18 and 35 years old in good health. Some clones in this sample may be carry-over from other donors' samples. The sequenced sample consisted of memory CD4+ T cells from PBMCs. Subset: CD45RA-negative fraction. This CDR3 is CASRGLAGGPTGELFF. CDR3 sequence (DNA): TGTGCCAGTAGAGGACTAGCGGGAGGGCCCACCGGGGAGCTGTTTTTT.